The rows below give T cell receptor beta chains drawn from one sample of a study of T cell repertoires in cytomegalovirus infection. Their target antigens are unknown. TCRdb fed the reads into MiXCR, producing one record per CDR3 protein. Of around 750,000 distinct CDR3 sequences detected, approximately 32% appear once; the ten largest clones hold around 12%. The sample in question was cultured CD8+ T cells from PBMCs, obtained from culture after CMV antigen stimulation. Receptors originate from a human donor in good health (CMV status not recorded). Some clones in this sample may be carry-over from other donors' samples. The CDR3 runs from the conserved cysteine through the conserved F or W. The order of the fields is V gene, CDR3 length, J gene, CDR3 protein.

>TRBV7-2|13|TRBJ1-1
CASSFTGARGAFF
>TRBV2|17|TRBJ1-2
CASSDGFSGGTNYGYTF
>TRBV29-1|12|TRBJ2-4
CSAPGQGNIQYF
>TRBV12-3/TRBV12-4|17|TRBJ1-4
CASSLQIGTGVNEKLFF
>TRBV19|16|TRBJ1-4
CASSISAGTGFEKLFF
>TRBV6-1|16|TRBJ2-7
CASSEWVGTSSYEQYF
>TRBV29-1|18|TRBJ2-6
CSVENSGGAGAGANVLTF
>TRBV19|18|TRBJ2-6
CASSIGGGRISGANVLTF
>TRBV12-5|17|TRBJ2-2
CASGFEALEGDTGELFF
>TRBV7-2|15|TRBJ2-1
CASSFYLSGYNEQFF
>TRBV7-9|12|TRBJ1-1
CASSQIGGEAFF
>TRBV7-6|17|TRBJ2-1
CASSDPLTGTINNEQFF
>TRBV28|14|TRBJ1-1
CASTLKGFHTEAFF
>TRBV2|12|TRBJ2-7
CASTGFSYEQYF
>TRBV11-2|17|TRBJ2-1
CASSLPLAGGPSNEQFF
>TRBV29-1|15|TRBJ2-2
CSVEELNSNTGELFF